The rows below give T cell receptor beta chains drawn from one sample of a study of cytomegalovirus exposure and HLA in healthy donors. TCRdb's copy holds only in-frame clones and misses some; the assay was immunoSEQ multiplex PCR. The sample has around 130,000 clones, more than 65% seen once. Specimen: PBMCs. All receptors come from a woman under 40 in good health and CMV-seronegative. Both conserved end residues are part of each CDR3. Fields, in order: J gene, D gene, clone size, V gene, CDR3 protein, CDR3 DNA. A D gene is named only where the DNA matches it firmly. Rows give clone size only sometimes, using once, few, many, or a class for an expanded clone.

j_call: TRBJ1-1
d_call: TRBD1
clone_size: NA
v_call: TRBV6-6
cdr3_aa: CASSYSLGTGISEAFF
cdr3_nt: TGTGCCAGCAGTTACTCCCTTGGGACAGGGATCTCTGAAGCTTTCTTT

j_call: TRBJ2-3
d_call: NA
clone_size: few
v_call: TRBV20-1
cdr3_aa: CSARKQDTQYF
cdr3_nt: TGCAGTGCTAGGAAACAAGATACGCAGTATTTT

j_call: TRBJ1-4
d_call: TRBD1
clone_size: NA
v_call: TRBV11-2
cdr3_aa: CASSLGGTGRVEKLFF
cdr3_nt: TGTGCCAGCAGCTTAGGCGGGACAGGGAGGGTTGAAAAACTGTTTTTT

j_call: TRBJ1-3
d_call: NA
clone_size: NA
v_call: TRBV7-6
cdr3_aa: CASSLGGGRRNTIYF
cdr3_nt: TGTGCCAGCAGCTTAGGGGGGGGGAGGCGAAACACCATATATTTT

j_call: TRBJ2-3
d_call: TRBD2
clone_size: NA
v_call: TRBV7-2
cdr3_aa: CASSLAGTSGADTQYF
cdr3_nt: TGTGCCAGCAGCTTAGCCGGGACTAGCGGCGCAGATACGCAGTATTTT

j_call: TRBJ1-6
d_call: TRBD1
clone_size: NA
v_call: TRBV5-4
cdr3_aa: CASSYRTGGNSPLHF
cdr3_nt: TGTGCCAGCAGCTATAGGACAGGGGGGAATTCACCCCTCCACTTT

j_call: TRBJ2-1
d_call: TRBD2
clone_size: NA
v_call: TRBV28
cdr3_aa: CASRTSGNNEQFF
cdr3_nt: TGTGCCAGCCGGACTAGCGGGAACAATGAGCAGTTCTTC

j_call: TRBJ2-7
d_call: NA
clone_size: NA
v_call: TRBV2
cdr3_aa: CASSTGGAYEQYF
cdr3_nt: TGTGCCAGCAGTACAGGGGGGGCCTACGAGCAGTACTTC

j_call: TRBJ2-5
d_call: NA
clone_size: few
v_call: TRBV29-1
cdr3_aa: CSVVGAEETQYF
cdr3_nt: TGCAGCGTTGTCGGAGCGGAAGAGACCCAGTACTTC

j_call: TRBJ2-5
d_call: NA
clone_size: NA
v_call: TRBV4-1
cdr3_aa: CASSQAQGGYETQYF
cdr3_nt: TGCGCCAGCAGCCAAGCACAGGGGGGGTACGAGACCCAGTACTTC

j_call: TRBJ2-5
d_call: TRBD2
clone_size: NA
v_call: TRBV7-3
cdr3_aa: CASSLGLAGRVEAQYF
cdr3_nt: TGTGCCAGCAGCTTGGGTCTAGCGGGCAGGGTTGAGGCCCAGTACTTC

j_call: TRBJ2-1
d_call: NA
clone_size: NA
v_call: TRBV9
cdr3_aa: CASSARLDNEQFF
cdr3_nt: TGTGCCAGCAGCGCCCGACTAGACAATGAGCAGTTCTTC

j_call: TRBJ2-7
d_call: TRBD1
clone_size: NA
v_call: TRBV5-1
cdr3_aa: CASRPPGTGVNEQYF
cdr3_nt: TGCGCCAGCAGACCTCCCGGGACAGGGGTGAACGAGCAGTACTTC

j_call: TRBJ1-6
d_call: TRBD1
clone_size: NA
v_call: TRBV2
cdr3_aa: CASSQQGANSPLHF
cdr3_nt: TGTGCCAGCAGCCAACAGGGGGCGAATTCACCCCTCCACTTT

j_call: TRBJ1-6
d_call: TRBD1
clone_size: NA
v_call: TRBV7-2
cdr3_aa: CASSPLQGRNSPLHF
cdr3_nt: TGTGCCAGCAGCCCACTACAGGGGAGGAATTCACCCCTCCACTTT

j_call: TRBJ2-2
d_call: TRBD2
clone_size: few
v_call: TRBV2
cdr3_aa: CASSGLAGGRTGELFF
cdr3_nt: TGTGCCAGCAGTGGGCTAGCGGGGGGTAGAACCGGGGAGCTGTTTTTT

j_call: TRBJ2-7
d_call: NA
clone_size: few
v_call: TRBV11-1
cdr3_aa: CASSSGSYEQYF
cdr3_nt: TGTGCCAGCAGCTCAGGGTCCTACGAGCAGTACTTC

j_call: TRBJ1-1
d_call: TRBD1
clone_size: NA
v_call: TRBV18
cdr3_aa: CASSPRQGPTTNTEAFF
cdr3_nt: TGTGCCAGCTCGCCCCGACAGGGGCCCACGACGAACACTGAAGCTTTCTTT

j_call: TRBJ1-3
d_call: NA
clone_size: NA
v_call: TRBV6-5
cdr3_aa: CASSSGGNTIYF
cdr3_nt: TGTGCCAGCAGTTCAGGGGGAAACACCATATATTTT

j_call: TRBJ2-3
d_call: TRBD2
clone_size: NA
v_call: TRBV27
cdr3_aa: CASSLVPRLAGFTDTQYF
cdr3_nt: TGTGCCAGCAGTTTAGTCCCCAGACTAGCGGGGTTCACAGATACGCAGTATTTT

j_call: TRBJ2-1
d_call: NA
clone_size: NA
v_call: TRBV7-9
cdr3_aa: CASSPPRAVQLEEQFF
cdr3_nt: TGTGCCAGCAGCCCCCCGCGAGCGGTCCAATTAGAGGAGCAGTTCTTC

j_call: TRBJ2-5
d_call: NA
clone_size: NA
v_call: TRBV7-2
cdr3_aa: CASSFTSLGETQYF
cdr3_nt: TGTGCCAGCAGCTTTACTAGCCTCGGGGAGACCCAGTACTTC

j_call: TRBJ2-3
d_call: NA
clone_size: few
v_call: TRBV4-1
cdr3_aa: CASSHNTDTQYF
cdr3_nt: TGCGCCAGCAGCCATAACACAGATACGCAGTATTTT

j_call: TRBJ1-1
d_call: NA
clone_size: NA
v_call: TRBV28
cdr3_aa: CASSSSSLNTEAFF
cdr3_nt: TGTGCCAGCAGTTCCTCCTCCCTGAACACTGAAGCTTTCTTT

j_call: TRBJ1-3
d_call: TRBD1
clone_size: once
v_call: TRBV4-1
cdr3_aa: CASSHGQGRDSGNTIYF
cdr3_nt: TGCGCCAGCAGCCACGGACAGGGTCGTGACTCGGGAAACACCATATATTTT

j_call: TRBJ1-1
d_call: NA
clone_size: NA
v_call: TRBV19
cdr3_aa: CASTDPRVIPREAFF
cdr3_nt: TGTGCCAGTACCGACCCACGGGTCATCCCGAGAGAAGCTTTCTTT

j_call: TRBJ2-1
d_call: TRBD1
clone_size: NA
v_call: TRBV27
cdr3_aa: CASKGTGRNEQFF
cdr3_nt: TGTGCCAGCAAGGGGACAGGGAGAAATGAGCAGTTCTTC

j_call: TRBJ1-1
d_call: NA
clone_size: NA
v_call: TRBV5-8
cdr3_aa: CASSLGQANTEAFF
cdr3_nt: TGTGCCAGCAGCTTGGGTCAGGCGAACACTGAAGCTTTCTTT

j_call: TRBJ2-7
d_call: NA
clone_size: NA
v_call: TRBV6-1
cdr3_aa: CASSEQWGPYEQYF
cdr3_nt: TGTGCCAGCAGTGAGCAGTGGGGCCCATACGAGCAGTACTTC

j_call: TRBJ1-4
d_call: TRBD1
clone_size: few
v_call: TRBV30
cdr3_aa: CAWSLGQGANEKLFF
cdr3_nt: TGTGCCTGGAGCCTGGGACAGGGGGCTAATGAAAAACTGTTTTTT

j_call: TRBJ2-7
d_call: TRBD1
clone_size: NA
v_call: TRBV5-1
cdr3_aa: CASSLEGGTRAYEQYF
cdr3_nt: TGCGCCAGCAGCTTGGAAGGGGGCACGAGGGCCTACGAGCAGTACTTC

j_call: TRBJ1-1
d_call: NA
clone_size: NA
v_call: TRBV5-1
cdr3_aa: CASSWTVNAEAFF
cdr3_nt: TGCGCCAGCAGCTGGACAGTGAACGCTGAAGCTTTCTTT

j_call: TRBJ2-7
d_call: NA
clone_size: NA
v_call: TRBV11-2
cdr3_aa: CASSLDWGGGQYF
cdr3_nt: TGTGCCAGCAGCTTAGATTGGGGCGGCGGGCAGTACTTC

j_call: TRBJ2-1
d_call: TRBD1
clone_size: NA
v_call: TRBV10-1
cdr3_aa: CASSSSGTGYNEQFF
cdr3_nt: TGCGCCAGCAGTTCCAGCGGGACAGGGTACAATGAGCAGTTCTTC

j_call: TRBJ2-2
d_call: NA
clone_size: few
v_call: TRBV18
cdr3_aa: CASSPEGWSGTGELFF
cdr3_nt: TGTGCCAGCTCACCAGAGGGCTGGAGCGGTACCGGGGAGCTGTTTTTT

j_call: TRBJ2-3
d_call: TRBD2
clone_size: NA
v_call: TRBV30
cdr3_aa: CAWSPRWSGGTDTQYF
cdr3_nt: TGTGCCTGGAGTCCCCGTTGGAGCGGGGGCACAGATACGCAGTATTTT

j_call: TRBJ2-1
d_call: TRBD1
clone_size: NA
v_call: TRBV27
cdr3_aa: CASSWDSNYNEQFF
cdr3_nt: TGTGCCAGCAGTTGGGACAGCAACTACAATGAGCAGTTCTTC

j_call: TRBJ2-4
d_call: NA
clone_size: NA
v_call: TRBV18
cdr3_aa: CASSIQGDIQYF
cdr3_nt: TGTGCCAGCTCAATTCAAGGGGACATTCAGTACTTC

j_call: TRBJ2-5
d_call: TRBD1
clone_size: NA
v_call: TRBV28
cdr3_aa: CASSLQGVETQYF
cdr3_nt: TGTGCCAGCAGTTTACAGGGGGTAGAGACCCAGTACTTC

j_call: TRBJ1-1
d_call: NA
clone_size: NA
v_call: TRBV19
cdr3_aa: CASSLQGISNTEAFF
cdr3_nt: TGTGCCAGTAGTTTACAGGGAATTTCGAACACTGAAGCTTTCTTT

j_call: TRBJ2-3
d_call: NA
clone_size: few
v_call: TRBV7-8
cdr3_aa: CASSLVTGNTDTQYF
cdr3_nt: TGTGCCAGCAGCTTAGTCACAGGGAACACAGATACGCAGTATTTT

j_call: TRBJ2-6
d_call: NA
clone_size: once
v_call: TRBV4-2
cdr3_aa: CASSQDPGVGANVLTF
cdr3_nt: TGTGCCAGCAGCCAAGATCCAGGGGTTGGGGCCAACGTCCTGACTTTC

j_call: TRBJ2-7
d_call: TRBD2
clone_size: NA
v_call: TRBV5-1
cdr3_aa: CASSPGLAGVLHEQYF
cdr3_nt: TGCGCCAGCAGCCCGGGACTAGCGGGGGTACTCCACGAGCAGTACTTC

j_call: TRBJ1-5
d_call: TRBD1
clone_size: NA
v_call: TRBV2
cdr3_aa: CASSDRGRIQPQHF
cdr3_nt: TGTGCCAGCAGTGATAGGGGGCGGATTCAGCCCCAGCATTTT

j_call: TRBJ2-7
d_call: TRBD2
clone_size: NA
v_call: TRBV29-1
cdr3_aa: CSVEGGGLGSAEQYF
cdr3_nt: TGCAGCGTTGAAGGTGGGGGACTAGGTTCCGCCGAGCAGTACTTC

j_call: TRBJ2-4
d_call: NA
clone_size: NA
v_call: TRBV6-1
cdr3_aa: CASSESVAKNIQYF
cdr3_nt: TGTGCCAGCAGTGAATCGGTAGCCAAAAACATTCAGTACTTC

j_call: TRBJ2-3
d_call: TRBD2
clone_size: once
v_call: TRBV5-1
cdr3_aa: CASRTGGTSTDTQYF
cdr3_nt: TGCGCCAGCCGAACGGGAGGGACGAGCACAGATACGCAGTATTTT

j_call: TRBJ2-1
d_call: TRBD2
clone_size: NA
v_call: TRBV5-4
cdr3_aa: CASSRGTSGRRNEQFF
cdr3_nt: TGTGCCAGCAGCAGGGGGACTAGCGGGCGTCGCAATGAGCAGTTCTTC

j_call: TRBJ1-6
d_call: NA
clone_size: once
v_call: TRBV28
cdr3_aa: CASSFPQGSYNSPLHF
cdr3_nt: TGTGCCAGCAGTTTCCCACAGGGCTCCTATAATTCACCCCTCCACTTT

j_call: TRBJ1-1
d_call: NA
clone_size: once
v_call: TRBV2
cdr3_aa: CASSEGEGSEAFF
cdr3_nt: TGTGCCAGCAGTGAGGGGGAGGGAAGTGAAGCTTTCTTT

j_call: TRBJ2-2
d_call: TRBD2
clone_size: NA
v_call: TRBV7-2
cdr3_aa: CASGKISGTLGGELFF
cdr3_nt: TGTGCCAGCGGAAAGATTAGCGGGACCCTTGGAGGGGAGCTGTTTTTT

j_call: TRBJ2-3
d_call: NA
clone_size: once
v_call: TRBV6-4
cdr3_aa: CASSEGQSTDTQYF
cdr3_nt: TGTGCCAGCAGTGAGGGACAAAGCACAGATACGCAGTATTTT

j_call: TRBJ2-1
d_call: TRBD1
clone_size: few
v_call: TRBV5-1
cdr3_aa: CASSPGQGLDEQFF
cdr3_nt: TGCGCCAGCAGCCCGGGACAGGGGTTGGATGAGCAGTTCTTC

j_call: TRBJ1-5
d_call: NA
clone_size: NA
v_call: TRBV4-2
cdr3_aa: CASSQDRSRGQPQHF
cdr3_nt: TGTGCCAGCAGCCAAGACAGGTCGAGAGGGCAGCCCCAGCATTTT

j_call: TRBJ1-5
d_call: NA
clone_size: NA
v_call: TRBV7-7
cdr3_aa: CAPQGGDDQPQHF
cdr3_nt: TGTGCCCCACAGGGAGGGGATGATCAGCCCCAGCATTTT

j_call: TRBJ1-1
d_call: TRBD1
clone_size: NA
v_call: TRBV11-3
cdr3_aa: CASSLAGGDTEAFF
cdr3_nt: TGTGCCAGCAGCTTAGCAGGGGGAGACACTGAAGCTTTCTTT

j_call: TRBJ1-1
d_call: NA
clone_size: NA
v_call: TRBV2
cdr3_aa: CASSEAGQGLKAFF
cdr3_nt: TGTGCCAGCAGTGAAGCGGGGCAGGGCCTAAAAGCTTTCTTT

j_call: TRBJ2-1
d_call: NA
clone_size: NA
v_call: TRBV12-2
cdr3_aa: CASRLVGTSGRNEQFF
cdr3_nt: TGTGCAAGTCGCTTAGTTGGGACTAGCGGGAGGAATGAGCAGTTCTTC

j_call: TRBJ1-5
d_call: TRBD1
clone_size: NA
v_call: TRBV7-6
cdr3_aa: CASSSQGGRVSNQPQHF
cdr3_nt: TGTGCCAGCAGCTCACAGGGGGGGCGAGTCAGCAATCAGCCCCAGCATTTT